A selection of T cell receptor beta chains follows, all from one sample in a study of shared clonotypes between healthy human individuals. Sequenced by immunoSEQ multiplex PCR; TCRdb stores in-frame clones only, minus some. Of about 1 million clones in the sample, approximately 72% were seen once. The specimen was memory CD4+ T cells sorted from blood. These receptors originate from a man younger than 35 in good health. Each CDR3 is given with its conserved first and last residue. D genes are given only for firm matches. Part of the rows lack a size; the others show once, few, many or a class for expanded clones.

>.|TRBJ2-7|TRBV10-3|TRBD2
TGTGCCATCAGTGAGGAAGGCCTTTTGGGGGGGGAGCAGTACTTC
CAISEEGLLGGEQYF
>few|TRBJ1-4|TRBV28|.
TGTGCCAGCAGTTTAGCAGGGAGTTCAACTAATGAAAAACTGTTTTTT
CASSLAGSSTNEKLFF
>.|TRBJ1-1|TRBV7-2|.
TGTGCCAGCAGCTTTTCCCCGAACACTGAAGCTTTCTTT
CASSFSPNTEAFF
>once|TRBJ2-1|TRBV5-5|TRBD1
TGTGCCAGCAGCTTACAGGGGGCTAGTGAGCAGTTCTTC
CASSLQGASEQFF
>.|TRBJ1-1|TRBV18|.
TGTGCCAGCTCACCACCGGCAGGCACTGAAGCTTTCTTT
CASSPPAGTEAFF
>.|TRBJ2-3|TRBV2|TRBD2
TGTGCCAGCGGACTAGCGGGAGGGACAGATACGCAGTATTTT
CASGLAGGTDTQYF
>.|TRBJ2-3|TRBV4-3|TRBD1
TGCGCCAGCAGCCAAGATAAGTTTGGGGCAGGGGGTAGCACAGATACGCAGTATTTT
CASSQDKFGAGGSTDTQYF
>.|TRBJ2-2|TRBV28|.
TGTGCCAGCAGTTTAGAGTCGGGAAGTGGGACCGGGGAGCTGTTTTTT
CASSLESGSGTGELFF
>many|TRBJ2-1|TRBV5-4|.
TGTGCCAGCAGCTTGGGAGGGAGGAGCAATGAGCAGTTCTTC
CASSLGGRSNEQFF
>.|TRBJ2-2|TRBV5-6|TRBD1
TGTGCCAGCAGCCGGACAGGGAAGGCAACCGGGGAGCTGTTTTTT
CASSRTGKATGELFF
>once|TRBJ1-6|TRBV27|.
TGTGCCAGCAGTTTATCCCAGGGGCGGAATTCACCCCTCCACTTT
CASSLSQGRNSPLHF
>.|TRBJ2-1|TRBV11-2|TRBD2
TGTGCCAGCAGCGTTAGCGGGAGCTCCTACAATGAGCAGTTCTTC
CASSVSGSSYNEQFF
>.|TRBJ2-1|TRBV29-1|.
TGCAGCGCTGAAAAAGACCCCGGGGGTGAGCAGTTCTTC
CSAEKDPGGEQFF
>.|TRBJ2-6|TRBV5-1|.
TGCGCCAGCAGCTCGGCAGGGGTTCCACCCAACGTCCTGACTTTC
CASSSAGVPPNVLTF
>.|TRBJ1-5|TRBV7-2|.
TGTGCCAGCAGCTTACAGGGGAGCAATCAGCCCCAGCATTTT
CASSLQGSNQPQHF
>few|TRBJ1-6|TRBV11-2|.
TGTGCCAGCAGCTTAGGGAGGGAACCCAGTTCACCCCTCCACTTT
CASSLGREPSSPLHF
>.|TRBJ2-5|TRBV5-1|TRBD2
TGCGCCAGCAAACAGACTAGCGGTTCTCAAGAGACCCAGTACTTC
CASKQTSGSQETQYF
>.|TRBJ2-5|TRBV7-6|TRBD2
TGTGCCAGCAGCCACCCTAGCGGAAACCAAGAGACCCAGTACTTC
CASSHPSGNQETQYF
>.|TRBJ2-5|TRBV7-3|.
TGTGCCAGCAGCCCGCGCGGGGCGGGGAGCATGGAGACCCAGTACTTC
CASSPRGAGSMETQYF
>.|TRBJ2-7|TRBV9|TRBD1
TGTGCCAGCAGCGTAGCTGAGGGGGCTGGGTCCTACGAGCAGTACTTC
CASSVAEGAGSYEQYF
>once|TRBJ1-6|TRBV6-5|TRBD1
TGTGCCAGCAGACTCTATGGGACAGCCCATTCACCCCTCCACTTT
CASRLYGTAHSPLHF
>.|TRBJ2-1|TRBV6-1|TRBD2
TGTGCCAGCTCTAGCGGGGGGGCAAGTGAGCAGTTCTTC
CASSSGGASEQFF
>.|TRBJ1-3|TRBV5-1|.
TGCGCCAGCAGTTTTGCAGGCTCTGGAAACACCATATATTTT
CASSFAGSGNTIYF
>.|TRBJ1-4|TRBV28|TRBD1
TGTGCCAGCAGTTTTGAGGGGGCCGGAAATGAAAAACTGTTTTTT
CASSFEGAGNEKLFF
>.|TRBJ2-1|TRBV4-3|.
TGCGCCAGCAGCCAAGATTACGGCACCACCCCTTGGGATGAGCAGTTCTTC
CASSQDYGTTPWDEQFF
>.|TRBJ2-1|TRBV19|.
TGTGCCAGTAGTATCGAATTCTCCTACAATGAGCAGTTCTTC
CASSIEFSYNEQFF
>.|TRBJ1-1|TRBV5-4|.
TGTGCCAGCAGCTTCGGGGCTCGGATGAACACTGAAGCTTTCTTT
CASSFGARMNTEAFF
>.|TRBJ1-2|TRBV5-1|TRBD1
TGCGCCAGCAGCATAGGGACAGATGGCTACACCTTC
CASSIGTDGYTF
>.|TRBJ1-6|TRBV5-8|.
TGTGCCAGCACCCCAGTGAACTATAATTCACCCCTCCACTTT
CASTPVNYNSPLHF
>.|TRBJ1-1|TRBV20-1|.
TGCAGTGCTGGCGAAGTTACTGAAGCTTTCTTT
CSAGEVTEAFF
>.|TRBJ2-2|TRBV6-5|.
TGTGCCAGCAGTTACAATCCAGCCGCGAACACCGGGGAGCTGTTTTTT
CASSYNPAANTGELFF
>.|TRBJ1-4|TRBV5-1|TRBD1
TGCGCCAGCAGCTGGGGACAGGCTTTTAATGAAAAACTGTTTTTT
CASSWGQAFNEKLFF
>.|TRBJ2-7|TRBV18|.
TGTGCCAGCTCACCAAATGGGGGGGAGCAGTACTTC
CASSPNGGEQYF
>.|TRBJ2-5|TRBV6-6|.
TGTGCCAGCAGCCAACGTGGGGGGTGGTGGGAGACCCAGTACTTC
CASSQRGGWWETQYF
>.|TRBJ1-1|TRBV5-6|.
TGTGCCAGCAGCTCCCAGGGCCGGAGCGGTGAAGCTTTCTTT
CASSSQGRSGEAFF
>.|TRBJ2-7|TRBV18|.
TGTGCCAGCTCCATGGGAGAGGGGGCCTACGAGCAGTACTTC
CASSMGEGAYEQYF
>.|TRBJ2-5|TRBV25-1|TRBD1
TGTGCCAGCAGTACCGGACAGGGAGAAAGGGAGACCCAGTACTTC
CASSTGQGERETQYF
>.|TRBJ1-6|TRBV10-3|TRBD1
TGTGCCATCAGCCCAGGGGGCCCAAACTATAATTCACCCCTCCACTTT
CAISPGGPNYNSPLHF
>once|TRBJ1-1|TRBV7-2|.
TGTGCCAGCAGCTTGGGGACACCCAACACTGAAGCTTTCTTT
CASSLGTPNTEAFF
>.|TRBJ2-7|TRBV5-1|TRBD1
TGCGCCAGCAGCCCCGGACAGGTCTCCTACGAGCAGTACTTC
CASSPGQVSYEQYF
>.|TRBJ1-1|TRBV4-2|.
TGTGCCAGCAGCCAAGATGAGGGGAACACTGAAGCTTTCTTT
CASSQDEGNTEAFF
>.|TRBJ2-2|TRBV5-1|.
TGCGCCAGCAGCTTGAGCTTAGCGAACACCGGGGAGCTGTTTTTT
CASSLSLANTGELFF
>.|TRBJ1-5|TRBV6-6|.
TGTGCCAGCAGGCCCGGAGGAAGGGCGAGCAATCAGCCCCAGCATTTT
CASRPGGRASNQPQHF
>few|TRBJ2-3|TRBV5-6|.
TGTGCCAGCAGCTCCCGGGCCTTCACAGATACGCAGTATTTT
CASSSRAFTDTQYF
>.|TRBJ2-1|TRBV7-2|TRBD2
TGTGCCAGCAGCTTCGGAGGGAGGGTCGGCAATGAGCAGTTCTTC
CASSFGGRVGNEQFF
>.|TRBJ1-3|TRBV7-9|TRBD1
TGTGCCAGCACCTGGACAGGGCTTGGCTCTGGAAACACCATATATTTT
CASTWTGLGSGNTIYF
>once|TRBJ2-7|TRBV5-1|TRBD1
TGCGCCAGCAGCTTGGCCGGGACAGGGCGATACGAGCAGTACTTC
CASSLAGTGRYEQYF
>.|TRBJ1-6|TRBV6-1|TRBD1
TGTGCCAGCAGCTACACCGGGACAGGGGCGCACTTT
CASSYTGTGAHF